This T cell receptor (beta chain) was recorded in a study of OX40 agonist ivuxolimab in advanced cancers. As for the study more broadly: Ivuxolimab was a fully human IgG2 agonistic monoclonal antibody targeting the costimulatory receptor OX40 (CD134). In the dose-escalation cohort, more than 75% of patients were male, and the mean age was roughly 60 years, with a range of roughly 23 to 85. Patients were allowed to have had prior anti-PD-1, anti-PD-L1 or anti-CTLA-4 therapy, and 40% to 45% of the dose-escalation patients had previously received checkpoint inhibitors. The monotherapy dose-escalation portion (N of about 47 patients) of the phase I ivuxolimab trial is reported in the paper. Intravenous ivuxolimab was administered to patients every 2 weeks at six dose levels: 0.01, 0.1, 0.3, 1.5, 3 and 10 mg/kg. Peripheral TCRbeta sequencing aimed to test whether ivuxolimab altered TCR sequence diversity and caused clonal T-cell expansion. Three dose-escalation patients achieved partial responses, one with hepatocellular carcinoma and two with cutaneous melanoma. Among the roughly 50 dose-escalation patients, some 19 had hepatocellular carcinoma, approximately 15 melanoma, 9 renal cell carcinoma and 9 head and neck cancer.

On this clone: Its binding antigen is unknown. Base qualities are missing; no much larger clone stands one base away.

Ends trimmed: V by 4 bases, J by 6 bases; bases unmatched to a gene: 2. The CDR3 runs 13 residues from the cysteine to the phenylalanine. Just CDR3 DNA is preserved here, 39 bases in frame from base 1. CDR1 and CDR2 were assigned from the germline V gene (reference sequence) as LNHDA and SQIVND. What the authors observed across the whole study: Low levels of normalized T-cell clonal expansion were also seen in some nonresponding patients. Antigen specificity was not determined for the clonally expanded peripheral T cells. After ivuxolimab, more expanded clones were found on average in CD8+ T cells than in CD4+ T cells. At doses of 0.1 to 3.0 mg/kg, clonal expansion of both CD4+ and CD8+ blood T cells was observed from baseline to week 6. Partial responders in the 0.1-3.0 mg/kg groups had among the lowest normalized peripheral clonal expansion, especially among CD8+ T cells.

The trial excluded patients who had a history of autoimmune disease or were on systemic immunosuppression. Peripheral blood for TCR sequencing was collected from all dose cohorts at baseline, on cycle 4 day 1, and on cycle 7 day 1. The samples were taken from a phase I, first-in-human, multicenter, open-label dose-escalation trial of ivuxolimab. Adults with locally advanced or metastatic melanoma, renal cell, hepatocellular, or head and neck squamous cell carcinoma were enrolled in the trial. Before TCR sequencing, CD4+ and CD8+ T cells were separately sorted from peripheral blood. Genomic DNA was isolated from the sorted cells so that the TCRbeta CDR3 region could be sequenced. TCRbeta CDR3 regions were sequenced using the immunoSEQ Assay. Here the immuneACCESS table is served through TCRdb, limited to in-frame sequences with V and J called. Missing clones are a known gap in these copies; in checked studies unresolved V genes cover under half, and the rest lacks a known reason. Present in this sample are around 67,000 clones, 75% to 85% of which were seen just once. Of the sample, 1% to 1.5% falls within the top ten clones.

Source: CD4+ or CD8+ T cells sorted from blood, taken in a trial of the OX40 agonist ivuxolimab. This sequence uses TRBV19 and TRBJ2-1; TRBD1 matches 8 bases in the middle. This TCR was sampled from an adult with an advanced solid tumor such as melanoma, head and neck, liver or kidney cancer. For the CDR3, the sequence is CASSTDRGNEQFF. The DNA is TGTGCCAGTAGTACCGACAGGGGCAATGAGCAGTTCTTC.